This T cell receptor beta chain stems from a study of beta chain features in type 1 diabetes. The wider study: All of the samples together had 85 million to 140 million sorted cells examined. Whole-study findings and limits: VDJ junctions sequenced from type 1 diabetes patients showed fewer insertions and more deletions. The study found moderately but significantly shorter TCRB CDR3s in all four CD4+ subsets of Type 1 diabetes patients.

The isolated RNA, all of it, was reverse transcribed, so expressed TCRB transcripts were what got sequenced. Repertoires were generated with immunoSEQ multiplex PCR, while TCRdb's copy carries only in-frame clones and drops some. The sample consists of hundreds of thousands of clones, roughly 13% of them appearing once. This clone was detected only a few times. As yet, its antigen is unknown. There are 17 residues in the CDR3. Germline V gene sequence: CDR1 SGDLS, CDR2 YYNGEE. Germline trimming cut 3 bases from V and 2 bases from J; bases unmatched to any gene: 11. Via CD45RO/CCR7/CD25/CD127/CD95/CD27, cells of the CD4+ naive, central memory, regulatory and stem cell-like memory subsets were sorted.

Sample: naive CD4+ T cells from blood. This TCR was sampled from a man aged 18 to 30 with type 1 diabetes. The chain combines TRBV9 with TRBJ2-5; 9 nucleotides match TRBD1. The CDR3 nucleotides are TGTGCCAGCAGCGAGCCTCGTAAAGACAGGGGGCAAGAGACCCAGTACTTC. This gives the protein CASSEPRKDRGQETQYF.